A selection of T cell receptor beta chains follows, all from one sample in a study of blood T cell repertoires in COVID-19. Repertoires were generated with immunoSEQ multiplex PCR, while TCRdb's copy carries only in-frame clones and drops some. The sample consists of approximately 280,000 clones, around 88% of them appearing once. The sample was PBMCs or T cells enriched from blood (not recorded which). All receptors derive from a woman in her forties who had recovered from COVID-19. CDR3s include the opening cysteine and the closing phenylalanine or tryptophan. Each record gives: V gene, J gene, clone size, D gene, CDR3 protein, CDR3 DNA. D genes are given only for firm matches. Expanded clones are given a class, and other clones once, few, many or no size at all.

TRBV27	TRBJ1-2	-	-	CASSLYVGEGGYTF	TGTGCCAGCAGTTTATACGTAGGGGAAGGTGGCTACACCTTC
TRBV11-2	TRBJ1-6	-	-	CASSSSGTPNSPLHF	TGTGCCAGCAGCTCCTCCGGGACACCTAATTCACCCCTCCACTTT
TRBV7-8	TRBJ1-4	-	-	CASSLMSVSGRGRGEKLFF	TGTGCCAGCAGCTTAATGTCAGTCTCGGGCAGGGGAAGGGGTGAAAAACTGTTTTTT
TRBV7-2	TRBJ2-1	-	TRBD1	CASSWDRNNEQFF	TGTGCCAGCAGCTGGGACAGGAACAATGAGCAGTTCTTC
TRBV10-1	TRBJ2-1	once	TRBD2	CASSDRTSGPADEQFF	TGCGCCAGCAGTGACAGGACTAGCGGCCCGGCCGATGAGCAGTTCTTC
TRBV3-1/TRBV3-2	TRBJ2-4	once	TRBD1	CASSQVAGGDIQYF	TGTGCCAGCAGCCAAGTGGCAGGGGGCGACATTCAGTACTTC
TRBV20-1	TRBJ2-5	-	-	CSAPGGETQYF	TGCAGTGCTCCAGGGGGGGAGACCCAGTACTTC
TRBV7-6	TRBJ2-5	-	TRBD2	CASSLGLAGGPETQYF	TGTGCCAGCAGCTTAGGGCTAGCGGGAGGGCCGGAGACCCAGTACTTC
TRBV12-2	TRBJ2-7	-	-	CASRLVGASYEQYF	TGTGCAAGTCGCTTAGTGGGGGCCTCCTACGAGCAGTACTTC
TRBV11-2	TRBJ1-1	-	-	CASSLIVAMGALGNTEAFF	TGTGCCAGCAGCTTAATAGTCGCCATGGGGGCGCTCGGGAACACTGAAGCTTTCTTT